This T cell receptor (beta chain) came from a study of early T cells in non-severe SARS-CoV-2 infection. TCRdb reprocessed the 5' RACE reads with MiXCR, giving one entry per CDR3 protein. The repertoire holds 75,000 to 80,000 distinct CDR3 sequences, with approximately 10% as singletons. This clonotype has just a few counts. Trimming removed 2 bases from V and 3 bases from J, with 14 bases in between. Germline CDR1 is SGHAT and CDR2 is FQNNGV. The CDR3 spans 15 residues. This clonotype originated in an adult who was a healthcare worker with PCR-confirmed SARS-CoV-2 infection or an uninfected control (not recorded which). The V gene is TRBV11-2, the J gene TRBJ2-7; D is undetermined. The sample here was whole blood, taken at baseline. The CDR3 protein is CASSLLLAVSYEQYF. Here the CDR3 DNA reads TGTGCCAGCAGCTTACTACTCGCCGTAAGCTACGAGCAGTACTTC. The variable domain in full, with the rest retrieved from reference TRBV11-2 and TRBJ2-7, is EAGVAQSPRYKIIEKRQSVAFWCNPISGHATLYWYQQILGQGPKLLIQFQNNGVVDDSQLPKDRFSAERLKGVDSTLKIQPAKLEDSAVYLCASSLLLAVSYEQYFGPGTRLTVT.